This T cell receptor (beta chain) came from a study of blood T cell repertoires in COVID-19. This clone was counted between two and nine times. Germline V CDR1 and CDR2: MNHEY, SVGEGT. The V and J ends lost 0 bases and 12 bases respectively, with 12 bases between them. This CDR3 spans 13 amino acids. Assay used: immunoSEQ multiplex PCR; TCRdb lists only in-frame clones, some missing. The repertoire holds roughly 140,000 clones, with 80% as singletons. This chain links TRBV6-2 or TRBV6-3 with TRBJ2-1; D is undetermined. The clonotype originates from a man in his sixties with acute or convalescent COVID-19. The sequencing sample was made of peripheral blood. As DNA, the CDR3 is TGTGCCAGCAGTTACTCGAGTCACAGAATGCAGTTCTTC. This codes for CASSYSSHRMQFF.